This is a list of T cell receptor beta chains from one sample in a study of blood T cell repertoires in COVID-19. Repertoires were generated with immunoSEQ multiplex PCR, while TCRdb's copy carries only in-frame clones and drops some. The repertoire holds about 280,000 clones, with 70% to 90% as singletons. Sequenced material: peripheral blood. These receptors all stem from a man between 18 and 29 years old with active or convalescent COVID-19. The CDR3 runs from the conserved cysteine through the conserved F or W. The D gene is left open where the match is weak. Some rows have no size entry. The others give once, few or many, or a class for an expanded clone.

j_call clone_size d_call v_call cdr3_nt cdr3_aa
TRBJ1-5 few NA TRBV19 TGTGCCAGTAGTATAGGAACAGGTAATCAGCCCCAGCATTTT CASSIGTGNQPQHF
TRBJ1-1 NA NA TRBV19 TGTGCCAGTAGTATGAGGGCAGCGAGGGTCGAAGCTTTCTTT CASSMRAARVEAFF
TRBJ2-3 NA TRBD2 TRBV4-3 TGCGCCAGCAGCCAAGACTTAGCGGGGCTTGCACAGGATACGCAGTATTTT CASSQDLAGLAQDTQYF
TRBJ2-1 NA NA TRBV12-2 TGTGCAAGTCGCTTAGAGAAGGAGGTCGCAAGCCTAAGTAATGAGCAGTTCTTC CASRLEKEVASLSNEQFF
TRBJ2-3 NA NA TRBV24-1 TGTGCCACCACCCTGACAGGAAGCACAGATACGCAGTATTTT CATTLTGSTDTQYF
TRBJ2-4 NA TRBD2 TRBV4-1 TGCGCCAGCAGCCTTGGACTAGCGGAGGTAGTAGCCAAAAACATTCAGTACTTC CASSLGLAEVVAKNIQYF
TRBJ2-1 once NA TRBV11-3 TGTGCCAGCAGCTTAATTGTCGGTGAGCAGTTCTTC CASSLIVGEQFF
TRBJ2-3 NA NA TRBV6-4 TGTGCCAGCAGTGACTCGGCGGGGCCAGCCGATACGCAGTATTTT CASSDSAGPADTQYF
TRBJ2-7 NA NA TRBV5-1 TGCGCCAGCAGCTTGGACAGGGCGTACTACGAGCAGTACTTC CASSLDRAYYEQYF
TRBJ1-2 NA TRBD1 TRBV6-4 TGTGCCAGCATTCCGGGACAGAGCTATGGCTACACCTTC CASIPGQSYGYTF
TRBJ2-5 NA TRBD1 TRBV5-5 TGTGCCAGCAGCCCAAGGGACAGGGGGGAGACCCAGTACTTC CASSPRDRGETQYF
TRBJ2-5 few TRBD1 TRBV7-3 TGTGCCAGCAGCCCCACAGGGGGAGGAAGTGAGACCCAGTACTTC CASSPTGGGSETQYF
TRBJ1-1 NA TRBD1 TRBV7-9 TGTGCCAGCAGCACCGAACCCACGGACAGGGATAACACTGAAGCTTTCTTT CASSTEPTDRDNTEAFF
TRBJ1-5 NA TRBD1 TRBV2 TGTGCCAGCAGTGAAACGGGCGGGCAGGGGGCGATTGGCAATCAGCCCCAGCATTTT CASSETGGQGAIGNQPQHF
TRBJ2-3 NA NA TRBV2 TGTGCCAGCAGGGTTGCAGGGGCGGCAGATACGCAGTATTTT CASRVAGAADTQYF
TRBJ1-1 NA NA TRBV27 TGTGCCAGTTCTGGGGGCCTCTCGGCTTTCTTT CASSGGLSAFF
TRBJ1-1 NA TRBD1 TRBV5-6 TGTGCCAGCAGCCTGGGACAGGTTCTTGAAGCTTTCTTT CASSLGQVLEAFF
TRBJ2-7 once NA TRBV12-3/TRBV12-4 TGTGCCAGCAGTTTTAATAACGAGCAGTACTTC CASSFNNEQYF
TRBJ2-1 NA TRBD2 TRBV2 TGTGCCAGCAGTAGAACCGGGACTAGCGGGGGGTACTACAATGAGCAGTTCTTC CASSRTGTSGGYYNEQFF
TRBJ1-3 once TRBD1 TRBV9 TGTGCCAGCAGCTCAGACTATGACAGGGAGGTAGACACCATATATTTT CASSSDYDREVDTIYF
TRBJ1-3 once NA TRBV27 TGTGCCAGCAGCCTACAGGGCCCACGGGACACCATATATTTT CASSLQGPRDTIYF